This record concerns one T cell receptor (beta chain) sequence. Its antigen is as yet unknown. V was cut by 0 bases and J by 7 bases, with 7 bases left in between. CDR1 and CDR2 from the germline V gene are SGHAT and FQNNGV. The CDR3 length is 14 residues. With 60 Vbeta and 13 Jbeta primers, the PCR was carried out. Data came from immunoSEQ multiplex PCR; TCRdb stores just in-frame clones and leaves some out. The table shows roughly 100,000 clones, with 75% to 90% occurring only once. The record originates from a study of cytomegalovirus exposure and HLA in healthy donors. Study conclusions and caveats: The authors listed around 150 TCR beta chains as cytomegalovirus-associated. Several of the most significant clusters appeared, in a later analysis, to be linked to common viral pathogens. Presence/absence analyses assumed roughly uniform sequencing depth across donors.

The TCR sequence derives from a man aged 40-49 years in good health and CMV-seronegative. The specimen was PBMCs. V and J are TRBV11-2 and TRBJ1-6; D gene unclear. CDR3 sequence (DNA): TGTGCCAGCAGCTTAGAACAGATAAATTCACCCCTCCACTTT. As protein: CASSLEQINSPLHF.